The rows below give T cell receptor beta chains drawn from one sample of a study of T cells in Graves' hyperthyroidism and ophthalmopathy. TCRdb analysed the multiplex PCR reads with MiXCR anew, one entry per CDR3 protein. The top ten hold less than 25% of the sample, which has about 360,000 distinct CDR3 sequences, around an eighth seen once. Source material: blood. These receptors all stem from a man aged 25 to 40 with Graves' hyperthyroidism that later progressed to Graves' ophthalmopathy. The CDR3 runs from the conserved cysteine through the conserved F or W. The D gene is left open where the match is weak. Not all rows give a size; the values are once, few, many and, for expanded clones, a class.

v_call: TRBV11-2; d_call: TRBD1; clone_size: many; j_call: TRBJ1-2; cdr3_nt: TGTGCCAGCAGCTCCTCCGGGACAGGGGGATACGGCTACACCTTC; cdr3_aa: CASSSSGTGGYGYTF
v_call: TRBV6-1; d_call: TRBD2; clone_size: few; j_call: TRBJ2-1; cdr3_nt: TGTGCCAGCGGCAACTGGGGGGGTAGCTCCTACAATGAGCAGTTCTTC; cdr3_aa: CASGNWGGSSYNEQFF
v_call: TRBV20-1; d_call: NA; clone_size: NA; j_call: TRBJ1-1; cdr3_nt: TGCAGTGCTAGAGATGGGGCAGGGCAAATGAACACTGAAGCTTTCTTT; cdr3_aa: CSARDGAGQMNTEAFF
v_call: TRBV6-1; d_call: NA; clone_size: few; j_call: TRBJ2-1; cdr3_nt: TGTGCCAGCAGACCCTCTCTGGGCGGGAATGAGCAGTTCTTC; cdr3_aa: CASRPSLGGNEQFF
v_call: TRBV9; d_call: NA; clone_size: few; j_call: TRBJ2-7; cdr3_nt: TGTGCCAGCAGCCCCGTAGGCAACTCCTACGAGCAGTACTTC; cdr3_aa: CASSPVGNSYEQYF
v_call: TRBV18; d_call: NA; clone_size: many; j_call: TRBJ2-2; cdr3_nt: TGTGCCAGCTCACCACAGGAGCCTTCGAACACCGGGGAGCTGTTTTTT; cdr3_aa: CASSPQEPSNTGELFF
v_call: TRBV24-1; d_call: NA; clone_size: many; j_call: TRBJ2-5; cdr3_nt: TGTGCCACCAGTGACCCTACTAGCCAAGAGACCCAGTACTTC; cdr3_aa: CATSDPTSQETQYF
v_call: TRBV12-3/TRBV12-4; d_call: TRBD1; clone_size: many; j_call: TRBJ1-5; cdr3_nt: TGTGCCAGCACCCCGGGACAGGGGTCTCAGCCCCAGCATTTT; cdr3_aa: CASTPGQGSQPQHF
v_call: TRBV30; d_call: NA; clone_size: NA; j_call: TRBJ1-1; cdr3_nt: TGTGCCTGGAGTTTCTTGGACACTGAAGCTTTCTTT; cdr3_aa: CAWSFLDTEAFF
v_call: TRBV12-3/TRBV12-4; d_call: NA; clone_size: NA; j_call: TRBJ2-3; cdr3_nt: TGTGCCTTAGCGTTAGTCACAGATACGCAGTATTTT; cdr3_aa: CALALVTDTQYF
v_call: TRBV28; d_call: TRBD1; clone_size: many; j_call: TRBJ1-4; cdr3_nt: TGTGCCAGCAGTTTGCGGGACAGGGGGCGATCTAATGAAAAACTGTTTTTT; cdr3_aa: CASSLRDRGRSNEKLFF
v_call: TRBV27; d_call: TRBD2; clone_size: many; j_call: TRBJ2-1; cdr3_nt: TGTGCCAGCAGGGGGACGGGGGGTATCAATGAGCAGTTCTTC; cdr3_aa: CASRGTGGINEQFF
v_call: TRBV5-5; d_call: NA; clone_size: few; j_call: TRBJ1-1; cdr3_nt: TGTGCCAGCAGCTCATATCAGGGCCCAAACACTGAAGCTTTCTTT; cdr3_aa: CASSSYQGPNTEAFF
v_call: TRBV5-6; d_call: NA; clone_size: few; j_call: TRBJ2-3; cdr3_nt: TGTGCCAGCAATCTGGTCAGGGGAGCAGATACGCAGTATTTT; cdr3_aa: CASNLVRGADTQYF
v_call: TRBV6-1; d_call: NA; clone_size: many; j_call: TRBJ2-5; cdr3_nt: TGTGCCAGCCTCGGGGGGCGGTGGCCAAAGACCCAGTACTTC; cdr3_aa: CASLGGRWPKTQYF
v_call: TRBV7-2; d_call: TRBD1; clone_size: many; j_call: TRBJ2-7; cdr3_nt: TGTGCCAGCACCTTGGACAGGGGGGACTCCTACGAGCAGTACTTC; cdr3_aa: CASTLDRGDSYEQYF
v_call: TRBV11-2; d_call: NA; clone_size: many; j_call: TRBJ2-1; cdr3_nt: TGTGCCAGCAGCTTCTCGGCGGGGTCATATTACAATGAGCAGTTCTTC; cdr3_aa: CASSFSAGSYYNEQFF
v_call: TRBV28; d_call: NA; clone_size: many; j_call: TRBJ1-4; cdr3_nt: TGTGCCAGCAGTGAACCGGAGAGGTGGGAAAAACTGTTTTTT; cdr3_aa: CASSEPERWEKLFF
v_call: TRBV20-1; d_call: TRBD1; clone_size: many; j_call: TRBJ1-2; cdr3_nt: TGCAGTGCTACGACAGGGACTAGTAGCTACACCTTC; cdr3_aa: CSATTGTSSYTF
v_call: TRBV3-1; d_call: NA; clone_size: many; j_call: TRBJ1-4; cdr3_nt: TGTGCCAGCAGCCACAGGGGTACTGGTGAAAAACTGTTTTTT; cdr3_aa: CASSHRGTGEKLFF
v_call: TRBV3-1; d_call: NA; clone_size: many; j_call: TRBJ1-3; cdr3_nt: TGTGCCAGCAGCCAAGAATTAGGAGGGCTCGGAAACACCATATATTTT; cdr3_aa: CASSQELGGLGNTIYF
v_call: TRBV19; d_call: NA; clone_size: NA; j_call: TRBJ1-6; cdr3_nt: TGTGCCAGTAGTATATACTATAATTCACCCCTCCACTTT; cdr3_aa: CASSIYYNSPLHF
v_call: TRBV3-1; d_call: TRBD2; clone_size: few; j_call: TRBJ2-1; cdr3_nt: TGTGCCAGCAGATCACTAGCGGGGGGGCCGTTCTTC; cdr3_aa: CASRSLAGGPFF
v_call: TRBV30; d_call: TRBD1; clone_size: few; j_call: TRBJ1-6; cdr3_nt: TGTGCCTGGAGTGGACAGGGGATTTGGTCACCCCTCCACTTT; cdr3_aa: CAWSGQGIWSPLHF
v_call: TRBV24-1; d_call: NA; clone_size: NA; j_call: TRBJ1-2; cdr3_nt: TGTGCCACCAGTGAATCTTTAGGGTCGGGCTACACCTTC; cdr3_aa: CATSESLGSGYTF
v_call: TRBV7-9; d_call: NA; clone_size: many; j_call: TRBJ2-2; cdr3_nt: TGTGCCAGCAGCTTAAACCTTGGGAACACCGGGGAGCTGTTTTTT; cdr3_aa: CASSLNLGNTGELFF
v_call: TRBV12-3/TRBV12-4; d_call: NA; clone_size: many; j_call: TRBJ1-5; cdr3_nt: TGTGCCAGCAGTTACTCCAGGGGCAATCAGCCCCAGCATTTT; cdr3_aa: CASSYSRGNQPQHF
v_call: TRBV19; d_call: NA; clone_size: many; j_call: TRBJ2-2; cdr3_nt: TGTGCCAGTAGTATTATTACTTCGTTTAGGGGAACCGGGGAGCTGTTTTTT; cdr3_aa: CASSIITSFRGTGELFF
v_call: TRBV6-1; d_call: TRBD2; clone_size: few; j_call: TRBJ2-5; cdr3_nt: TGTGCCAGCTCGGGCGGGGGGGCCCAAGAGACCCAGTACTTC; cdr3_aa: CASSGGGAQETQYF